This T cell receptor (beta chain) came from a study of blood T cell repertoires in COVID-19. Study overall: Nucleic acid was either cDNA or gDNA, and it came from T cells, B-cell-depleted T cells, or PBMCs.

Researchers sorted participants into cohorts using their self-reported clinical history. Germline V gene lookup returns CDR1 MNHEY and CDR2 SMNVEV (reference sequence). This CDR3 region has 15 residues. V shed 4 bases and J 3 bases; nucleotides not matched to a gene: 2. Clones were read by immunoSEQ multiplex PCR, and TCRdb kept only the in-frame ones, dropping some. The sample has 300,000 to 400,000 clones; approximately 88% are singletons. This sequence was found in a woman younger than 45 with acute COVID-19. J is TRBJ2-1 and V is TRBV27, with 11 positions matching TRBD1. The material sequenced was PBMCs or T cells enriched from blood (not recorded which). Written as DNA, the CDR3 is TGTGCCAGCAGTTCCGGGACAGGGGGCTACAATGAGCAGTTCTTC. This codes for CASSSGTGGYNEQFF.